This TCR beta chain was found in a study of T cell responses to AZD1222 COVID-19 vaccine. Generated by immunoSEQ multiplex PCR, the TCRdb table keeps only in-frame clones and is missing some. The table records tens of thousands of clones, approximately 89% of them present only once. This clone was seen a few times. The CDR3 contains 15 residues. The ends were cut back, 3 bases at V and 2 bases at J, with 10 bases in the middle. Germline CDR1 KGHDR, CDR2 SFDVKD. This sample comprised peripheral blood, obtained on day 0 of MenACWY control vaccination. The chain employs TRBV24-1 and TRBJ2-1, with a tentative D call TRBD1 (6 bases). The receptor's source is an adult in good health. This chain's CDR3 is CATSDGDRTYNEQFF. The CDR3 coding sequence is TGTGCCACCAGTGATGGCGACAGGACCTACAATGAGCAGTTCTTC.